What follows are 9 T cell receptor beta chains derived from one specimen sequenced in a study of memory CD4+ T cells and cytomegalovirus serostatus. The assay was immunoSEQ multiplex PCR, and TCRdb's table has in-frame clones only and misses some. The repertoire holds about 48,000 clones, with over 75% as singletons. The sort gate was single viable CD3+CD4+CD8-CD45RO+ cells for memory CD4+ T cells. Sequencing used memory CD4+ T cells from blood. The receptors shown here come from an adult in good health and CMV-seronegative.

This rearrangement joins TRBV7-9 to TRBJ1-6, with 7 bases lining up with TRBD1. The CDR3 is 14 amino acids. Germline CDR1 is SEHNR and CDR2 is FQNEAQ (reference sequence). Germline trimming cut 5 bases from V and 7 bases from J; bases unmatched to any gene: 5. The CDR3 is CASSLTGSNSPLHF. CDR3 DNA sequence: TGTGCCAGCAGCCTGACAGGGAGCAATTCACCCCTCCACTTT.

This clone was seen a single time. The chain employs TRBV7-8 and TRBJ1-5, with TRBD1 as a possible D gene (5 bases). Germline CDR1 and CDR2: SGHVS and FQNEAQ. Trimming shortened V by 5 bases and J by 6 bases, and 14 bases separated the two germline ends. The CDR3 is made up of 14 amino acids. The CDR3 DNA is TGTGCCAGCAGCGCAGAGGCAGGGCCTCAGCCCCAGCATTTT. It codes for CASSAEAGPQPQHF.

This sequence joins TRBV27 and TRBJ2-3; D not certain. Trimming took 3 bases from V and 7 from J, leaving 20 bases between them. Germline V gene data show CDR1 as MNHEY and CDR2 as SMNVEV (reference sequence). The CDR3 is 16 amino acids. The CDR3 reads CASSFLASHKANTQYF. CDR3 DNA sequence: TGTGCCAGCAGTTTTTTGGCGTCCCATAAGGCAAATACGCAGTATTTT.

V is TRBV30 and J is TRBJ2-7; 11 nucleotides match TRBD1. Germline-derived CDR1 and CDR2 are GTSNPN and SVGIG (reference sequence). The CDR3 loop spans 17 amino acids. V lost 2 bases and J lost 6; bases outside the gene matches: 15. For the CDR3, the DNA is TGTGCCTGGAGTCTAAGCCAGGACAGGGGGCGTCTAGGCGAGCAGTACTTC. Its protein is CAWSLSQDRGRLGEQYF.

The J gene is TRBJ2-3, the V gene TRBV30; 11 bases match TRBD2. The CDR3 is 16 residues long. In germline, CDR1 is GTSNPN, CDR2 SVGIG (reference sequence). J gave up 2 bases and V 0 bases, and 4 bases lay outside the gene matches. The CDR3 DNA sequence: TGTGCCTGGAGTGTAAAGGGACTAGCGGTCACAGATACGCAGTATTTT. Its translation is CAWSVKGLAVTDTQYF.

The sample holds a few counts of this clone. The chain recombines TRBV28 with TRBJ2-2; D might be TRBD1 (8 bases). The CDR3 has 15 residues. The V end was cut by 5 bases, the J end by 4 bases, with 14 bases between. Germline CDR1 is MDHEN and CDR2 is SYDVKM. The DNA for the CDR3 is TGTGCCAGCAGTGAGCGGGACAGGCCCACCGGGGAGCTGTTTTTT. It codes for CASSERDRPTGELFF.

This clone was seen only once. V gene TRBV5-5 combines with J gene TRBJ2-7, with 7 bases identical to TRBD2. The CDR3 totals 16 residues. V shed 4 bases, J shed 2 bases, and the junction held 12 bases outside the gene matches. The V gene's germline CDR1 is SGHKS and CDR2 YYEKEE (reference sequence). CDR3 in DNA: TGTGCCAGCAGCCCGGACCTTGGCGGGAGAGCCTACGAGCAGTACTTC. This translates into CASSPDLGGRAYEQYF.

CDR3 region: CASSEALSLDKQETQYF. The CDR3 bases are TGTGCCAGCAGTGAAGCGCTCTCACTCGATAAACAAGAGACCCAGTACTTC. The genes are TRBV2 and TRBJ2-5; D is ambiguous. CDR3 size: 17 residues. Germline loops: CDR1 SNHLY, CDR2 FYNNEI. V dropped 0 bases and J dropped 2 bases, with 16 bases sitting between them.

The chain recombines TRBV6-1 with TRBJ2-7; 15 positions agree with TRBD2. Germline CDR1 is MNHNS and CDR2 is SASEGT. This CDR3 spans 16 amino acids. Losses at the gene ends were 3 bases for V and 4 bases for J; bases not matched to a gene: 4. CDR3 loop: CASSDRTSGRGYEQYF. CDR3 nucleotide sequence: TGTGCCAGCAGTGACCGGACTAGCGGGAGGGGTTACGAGCAGTACTTC.